These T cell receptor beta chains were read from a single sample in a study of a mutant IDH1 vaccine in newly diagnosed glioma. Measured with immunoSEQ multiplex PCR; TCRdb has only the in-frame clones, and not every one. The data hold some 28,000 clones, with roughly 80% observed a single time. Their recognized antigens are unknown. The sequenced sample was PBMCs, obtained from a glioma patient whose treatment included an IDH1 peptide vaccine. These receptors were taken from a young woman with glioma. CDR3s include the opening cysteine and the closing phenylalanine or tryptophan. The D gene is left open where the match is weak. A clone size is listed for some rows: how often the clone was seen (once, few, many), or a class if it is expanded.

V,J,D,size,CDR3,DNA
TRBV5-4,TRBJ1-1,TRBD1,NA,CASRDPRQGSSTEAFF,TGTGCCAGCAGGGACCCCCGACAGGGTTCGAGCACTGAAGCTTTCTTT
TRBV29-1,TRBJ1-1,NA,NA,CSVDNPRGGNTEAFF,TGCAGCGTTGATAATCCTCGGGGGGGGAACACTGAAGCTTTCTTT
TRBV7-9,TRBJ1-3,NA,NA,CASSLAGGGNTIYF,TGTGCCAGCAGCTTAGCTGGGGGTGGAAACACCATATATTTT
TRBV19,TRBJ2-2,NA,NA,CASRPTVSNTGELFF,TGTGCCAGTAGACCGACAGTATCGAACACCGGGGAGCTGTTTTTT
TRBV6-6,TRBJ1-1,NA,NA,CASSSLGADTEAFF,TGTGCCAGCAGTTCGCTCGGGGCCGACACTGAAGCTTTCTTT
TRBV11-2,TRBJ1-1,NA,NA,CASSLRIGASDTEAFF,TGTGCCAGCAGCTTGCGTATCGGGGCATCGGACACTGAAGCTTTCTTT
TRBV7-7,TRBJ2-3,TRBD2,once,CASSLAVAGGPDTQYF,TGTGCTAGCAGCTTAGCGGTAGCGGGGGGGCCAGATACGCAGTATTTT
TRBV5-6,TRBJ2-3,NA,once,CASSYTLALEDTQYF,TGTGCCAGCAGCTATACACTAGCCCTCGAGGATACGCAGTATTTT
TRBV27,TRBJ1-5,NA,NA,CASSSVGLSVQPQHF,TGTGCCAGCAGTTCAGTGGGGCTGTCGGTGCAGCCCCAGCATTTT
TRBV5-1,TRBJ1-5,NA,NA,CASSLTGLSNQPQHF,TGCGCCAGCAGCCTTACAGGGTTGTCCAATCAGCCCCAGCATTTT
TRBV9,TRBJ2-7,NA,NA,CASSVGGTPRGEQYF,TGTGCCAGCAGCGTTGGGGGCACTCCCCGTGGCGAGCAGTACTTC
TRBV7-2,TRBJ1-2,NA,NA,CASSPTGNGYTF,TGTGCCAGCAGCCCAACAGGGAATGGCTACACCTTC
TRBV6-1,TRBJ1-2,TRBD1,NA,CASTGQFYGYTF,TGTGCCAGCACGGGACAGTTCTATGGCTACACCTTC
TRBV7-2,TRBJ2-1,NA,NA,CASSQEGEQFF,TGTGCCAGCAGCCAAGAGGGAGAGCAGTTCTTC
TRBV9,TRBJ2-3,NA,NA,CASSYRGTDTQYF,TGTGCCAGCAGCTACCGTGGGACAGATACGCAGTATTTT
TRBV6-5,TRBJ1-4,NA,once,CASSYMAAEKLFF,TGTGCCAGCAGTTACATGGCCGCAGAAAAACTGTTTTTT
TRBV4-2,TRBJ2-7,TRBD1,NA,CASSPGTERETYEQYF,TGTGCCAGCAGCCCCGGGACAGAACGCGAGACCTACGAGCAGTACTTC
TRBV2,TRBJ2-3,TRBD2,NA,CASPKKGLAGMGLDTQYF,TGTGCCAGCCCTAAAAAGGGACTAGCGGGGATGGGGTTGGATACGCAGTATTTT
TRBV18,TRBJ1-2,TRBD1,NA,CASSPQTGGDNYGYTF,TGTGCCAGCTCACCGCAGACAGGGGGAGATAACTATGGCTACACCTTC
TRBV20-1,TRBJ1-1,NA,NA,CSPRNTEAFF,TGCAGTCCGAGGAACACTGAAGCTTTCTTT
TRBV4-1,TRBJ2-2,NA,NA,CATAGLAIGELFF,TGCGCCACGGCTGGCCTAGCGATCGGGGAGCTGTTTTTT
TRBV5-1,TRBJ2-7,TRBD2,NA,CASSLGTSGGYEQYF,TGCGCCAGCAGCTTGGGGACTAGCGGGGGCTACGAGCAGTACTTC
TRBV19,TRBJ1-5,NA,NA,CASSASGGRSNQPQHF,TGTGCCAGTAGTGCCTCCGGGGGGCGAAGCAATCAGCCCCAGCATTTT
TRBV5-1,TRBJ1-3,TRBD1,NA,CASSSGGFTGNTIYF,TGCGCCAGCAGCTCAGGGGGTTTCACTGGAAACACCATATATTTT
TRBV4-2,TRBJ1-2,NA,NA,CASSPGGQFYGYTF,TGTGCCAGCAGCCCCGGCGGGCAGTTCTATGGCTACACCTTC
TRBV6-5,TRBJ1-1,TRBD1,NA,CASSPTTGPAFF,TGTGCCAGCAGTCCAACGACAGGGCCAGCTTTCTTT
TRBV11-2,TRBJ2-5,NA,once,CASSYRPPETQYF,TGTGCCAGCAGCTACCGACCCCCAGAGACCCAGTACTTC
TRBV11-2,TRBJ1-1,NA,NA,CASSRKPGGFTEAFF,TGTGCCAGCAGCCGAAAGCCCGGCGGGTTCACTGAAGCTTTCTTT
TRBV10-3,TRBJ1-5,NA,NA,CAISESKGSSNQPQHF,TGTGCCATCAGTGAGTCGAAGGGATCAAGCAATCAGCCCCAGCATTTT
TRBV5-1,TRBJ2-2,NA,NA,CASSSTGISNTGELFF,TGCGCCAGCAGCTCAACAGGGATCTCGAACACCGGGGAGCTGTTTTTT
TRBV2,TRBJ1-1,NA,few,CASDQGRTNTEAFF,TGTGCCAGCGATCAAGGACGGACGAACACTGAAGCTTTCTTT
TRBV5-6,TRBJ2-7,NA,NA,CASSRQSYEQYF,TGTGCCAGCAGCCGTCAATCGTACGAGCAGTACTTC
TRBV7-9,TRBJ2-1,NA,NA,CASSPRLGREQFF,TGTGCCAGCAGCCCTCGGTTGGGGCGAGAGCAGTTCTTC
TRBV27,TRBJ1-1,TRBD1,NA,CATLGQGRTEAFF,TGTGCCACCCTGGGACAGGGGAGGACTGAAGCTTTCTTT
TRBV2,TRBJ2-3,NA,NA,CASSPRPTDTQYF,TGTGCCAGCTCCCCCCGGCCCACAGATACGCAGTATTTT
TRBV6-5,TRBJ1-3,NA,NA,CASRRGSSGNTIYF,TGTGCCAGCAGGAGGGGGTCCTCTGGAAACACCATATATTTT
TRBV7-2,TRBJ1-1,NA,few,CASSLGLAGEAFF,TGTGCCAGCAGCTTAGGGCTGGCAGGTGAAGCTTTCTTT
TRBV6-5,TRBJ1-2,NA,NA,CASSYFPGEGYGYTF,TGTGCCAGCAGTTACTTCCCCGGGGAAGGCTATGGCTACACCTTC
TRBV5-4,TRBJ2-5,NA,NA,CASSLAWVSGRTQETQYF,TGTGCCAGCAGCTTGGCCTGGGTTTCAGGGAGGACCCAAGAGACCCAGTACTTC
TRBV4-1,TRBJ1-6,NA,NA,CASSQHPPALHF,TGCGCCAGCAGCCAACATCCCCCGGCCCTCCACTTT
TRBV2,TRBJ2-3,NA,NA,CASSDYLAWDTQYF,TGTGCCAGCAGTGACTACCTCGCCTGGGATACGCAGTATTTT
TRBV15,TRBJ1-5,TRBD1,NA,CATSRDLLTGTNQPQHF,TGTGCCACCAGCAGAGACCTCCTGACAGGGACGAATCAGCCCCAGCATTTT
TRBV13,TRBJ1-2,NA,NA,CASSLKQALDGYTF,TGTGCCAGCAGTCTTAAACAGGCCCTTGATGGCTACACCTTC
TRBV4-1,TRBJ2-5,NA,NA,CASSQASRAQETQYF,TGCGCCAGCAGCCAAGCTTCCCGGGCCCAAGAGACCCAGTACTTC
TRBV25-1,TRBJ1-6,TRBD1,NA,CASSESVGGLGGSPLHF,TGTGCCAGCAGTGAATCGGTAGGGGGCCTTGGGGGTTCACCCCTCCACTTT
TRBV5-8,TRBJ1-4,TRBD1,NA,CASRRQGGNEKLFF,TGTGCCAGCCGCCGACAGGGGGGCAATGAAAAACTGTTTTTT
TRBV25-1,TRBJ2-7,NA,few,CATSRGPYEQYF,TGTGCCACCAGCCGGGGCCCCTACGAGCAGTACTTC
TRBV7-9,TRBJ2-3,NA,NA,CASSLVGGATDTQYF,TGTGCCAGCAGCTTAGTGGGGGGTGCGACAGATACGCAGTATTTT
TRBV29-1,TRBJ2-1,NA,NA,CSVDGGSSYNEQFF,TGCAGCGTTGACGGAGGTAGCTCCTACAATGAGCAGTTCTTC
TRBV19,TRBJ1-2,NA,NA,CASTPVGFSFYGYTF,TGTGCCAGTACTCCCGTGGGGTTTTCATTCTATGGCTACACCTTC
TRBV2,TRBJ2-5,NA,NA,CASSAYAYQETQYF,TGTGCCAGCAGTGCATATGCGTACCAAGAGACCCAGTACTTC
TRBV18,TRBJ2-7,NA,NA,CASSPDSRPYEQYF,TGTGCCAGCTCACCAGACTCCCGCCCTTACGAGCAGTACTTC
TRBV14,TRBJ1-4,TRBD1,NA,CASSLVPGQEKLFF,TGTGCCAGCAGCCTCGTCCCGGGACAGGAAAAACTGTTTTTT
TRBV6-6,TRBJ1-1,TRBD1,NA,CASRWTGGTEAFF,TGTGCCAGCAGGTGGACAGGGGGCACTGAAGCTTTCTTT
TRBV2,TRBJ1-1,NA,NA,CASSGGTNTEAFF,TGTGCCAGCAGTGGGGGGACGAACACTGAAGCTTTCTTT
TRBV7-2,TRBJ1-2,NA,NA,CASSLAGRDGYTF,TGTGCCAGCAGCTTGGCAGGGAGGGATGGCTACACCTTC
TRBV5-6,TRBJ1-2,NA,few,CASSPRVNYGYTF,TGTGCCAGCAGCCCCAGGGTCAACTATGGCTACACCTTC
TRBV19,TRBJ1-1,NA,NA,CASRGNTEAFF,TGTGCCAGTAGGGGTAATACTGAAGCTTTCTTT
TRBV30,TRBJ1-5,NA,NA,CAWSVAGNQPQHF,TGTGCCTGGAGTGTGGCGGGGAATCAGCCCCAGCATTTT
TRBV2,TRBJ1-1,NA,NA,CASSATQYVAFF,TGTGCCAGCAGTGCGACCCAATACGTGGCTTTCTTT